The table lists the clone carrying this TCR beta chain with a few counts. Antigen unknown. In germline, CDR1 is SEHNR, CDR2 FQNEAQ (reference sequence). This CDR3 is built from 17 residues. V gave up 5 bases and J gave up 0 bases, with 17 bases separating them. The sample is drawn from a study of beta chain features in type 1 diabetes. For the study at large: Patients did not differ from healthy donors in age, gender or cell yield. The examined sorted cells totaled fewer than 110,000,000 across samples.

The whole isolated RNA underwent reverse transcription, so sequencing captured expressed TCRB transcripts. This table comes from immunoSEQ multiplex PCR, and its TCRdb copy is limited to in-frame clones, with some not included. This sample has fewer than 400,000 clones, with roughly 8% found just once. Study outcomes and limitations: Insertion counts at VDJ junctions were lower in type 1 diabetes patients, who also showed more deletions there. Patients with Type 1 diabetes showed moderately but significantly shorter TCRB CDR3s in all four CD4+ subsets.

The clonotype originates from a woman between 18 and 29 years old in good health. The rearrangement joins TRBV7-9 to TRBJ2-1; D is uncertain. The specimen sequenced was central memory CD4+ T cells from blood. The CDR3 bases are TGTGCCAGCAGCAACGGGTCTTTCTGGACCTCCTACAATGAGCAGTTCTTC. Its protein product is CASSNGSFWTSYNEQFF. Full variable domain (outside the CDR3, taken from reference TRBV7-9 and TRBJ2-1): DTGVSQNPRHKITKRGQNVTFRCDPISEHNRLYWYRQTLGQGPEFLTYFQNEAQLEKSRLLSDRFSAERPKGSFSTLEIQRTEQGDSAMYLCASSNGSFWTSYNEQFFGPGTRLTVL.